Listed below are T cell receptor beta chains from one sample, sequenced in a study of patients and donors after allogeneic stem cell transplantation. TCRdb reprocessed the RT-PCR reads via MiXCR and lists one record per CDR3 protein. The sample carries about 110,000 distinct CDR3 sequences, roughly 35% recorded once. Sequencing input: blood, either unsorted or a sorted T cell fraction (not recorded which). These receptors originate from a human donor who was either an allogeneic HSCT recipient or a stem cell or donor lymphocyte infusion donor (not recorded which). It is not recorded whose cells these are; they may come from a transplant donor. Each CDR3 is given with its conserved first and last residue. The D gene is left open where the match is weak. A clone size is listed for some rows: how often the clone was seen (once, few, many), or a class if it is expanded.

D gene,V gene,clone size,J gene,CDR3 DNA,CDR3 protein
TRBD1,TRBV3-1,few,TRBJ1-5,TGTGCCAGCAGCCAAACTCATCAACGACAGGGTATCAATCAGCCCCAGCATTTT,CASSQTHQRQGINQPQHF
.,TRBV6-5,.,TRBJ1-3,TGTGCCAGCAGTTACGACGGAGGCTCTGGAAACACCATATATTTT,CASSYDGGSGNTIYF
TRBD1,TRBV3-1,.,TRBJ1-2,TGTGCCAGCAGCCCCCGGGACAGGGAAATTGTTTATGGCTACACCTTC,CASSPRDREIVYGYTF
TRBD2,TRBV7-2,.,TRBJ2-2,TGTGCCAGCAGCTCCACAGCGGGAGCGGGAGTACCGAACACCGGGGAGCTGTTTTTT,CASSSTAGAGVPNTGELFF
.,TRBV28,few,TRBJ1-2,TGTGCCAGCAGTTCCCTTTTCTGGAGGTACTATGGCTACACCTTC,CASSSLFWRYYGYTF
TRBD2,TRBV4-2,.,TRBJ2-1,TGTGCCAGCAGCAGGTTCTCAGCGGGATTCGCCTACAATGAGCAGTTCTTC,CASSRFSAGFAYNEQFF
.,TRBV28,.,TRBJ1-2,TGTGCCAGCGGTAGAGGTTACACCTTC,CASGRGYTF
.,TRBV5-1,once,TRBJ1-1,TGCGCCAGCAGCGATCACAGGGACACTGAAGCTTTCTTT,CASSDHRDTEAFF
TRBD2,TRBV15,.,TRBJ2-7,TGTGCCACCAGCAGAGTTCCAGGACTAGCGGGAGCAACCTACGAGCAGTACTTC,CATSRVPGLAGATYEQYF
.,TRBV28,few,TRBJ1-2,TGTGCCAGCAGTAGCCTGAATAACTATGGCTACACCTTC,CASSSLNNYGYTF
TRBD2,TRBV28,.,TRBJ2-7,TGTGCCAGCAGTTTTGGCGGGAGGGTAAAGGAGCAGTACTTC,CASSFGGRVKEQYF
.,TRBV20-1,few,TRBJ1-5,TGCAGTGCTAGAGATATAGCGGGTGCGAGCAATCAGCCCCAGCATTTT,CSARDIAGASNQPQHF
.,TRBV28,.,TRBJ2-7,TGTGCCAGCAGGGCCGACTCGTTGAAGGTCTACGAGCAGTACTTC,CASRADSLKVYEQYF
.,TRBV5-1,.,TRBJ2-7,TGCGCCAGCAGCTTTACGGGGGCGAAGGAGCAGTACTTC,CASSFTGAKEQYF
.,TRBV18,.,TRBJ2-1,TGTGCCAGCTCACCACCGGGCGGAGGACCTTACAATGAGCAGTTCTTC,CASSPPGGGPYNEQFF
TRBD2,TRBV6-5,once,TRBJ2-2,TGTGCCAGCAGTTACTCGAGCAAGCGGGGGAACACCGGGGAGCTGTTTTTT,CASSYSSKRGNTGELFF
.,TRBV5-1,few,TRBJ2-3,TGCGCCAGCAGCTTGGTTTGGGAAGATACGCAGTATTTT,CASSLVWEDTQYF
TRBD2,TRBV28,.,TRBJ2-2,TGTGCCAGCAGTAGCGGGGGCGCGACGAACACCGGGGAGCTGTTTTTT,CASSSGGATNTGELFF
TRBD1,TRBV6-5,few,TRBJ1-1,TGTGCCAGCAGGGCACAGGGGGGCGCTTTCTTT,CASRAQGGAFF
.,TRBV12-3/TRBV12-4,.,TRBJ1-5,TGTGCCAGCAGTGGGAGACAGTTCAGTCAGCCCCAGCATTTT,CASSGRQFSQPQHF
.,TRBV24-1,.,TRBJ2-5,TGTGCCACCAGTGATGGGGGGCGAGAGACCCAGTACTTC,CATSDGGRETQYF
TRBD1,TRBV28,.,TRBJ1-2,TGTGCCAGCAGTAAACAGGGGGCATATGGCTACACCTTC,CASSKQGAYGYTF
.,TRBV29-1,.,TRBJ2-2,TGCAGCGTTGGGGTGGACTCCTACACCGGGGAGCTGTTTTTT,CSVGVDSYTGELFF
.,TRBV18,.,TRBJ2-5,TGTGCCAGCTCACCGAGGGGGTGGCAAGAGACCCAGTACTTC,CASSPRGWQETQYF
.,TRBV6-2/TRBV6-3,.,TRBJ1-1,TGTGCCAGCAGTTCGCCTGGCCAGGGCCACGTAGCTTTCTTT,CASSSPGQGHVAFF
TRBD2,TRBV7-2,few,TRBJ2-1,TGTGCCAGCAGCTTAGCTTCGGGACTAGGTTATTCTGAGCAGTTCTTC,CASSLASGLGYSEQFF
.,TRBV4-2,.,TRBJ1-2,TGTGCCAGCAGCCCACAGGGAATTGGCTACACCTTC,CASSPQGIGYTF
.,TRBV4-2,.,TRBJ1-1,TGTGCCAGCAGCCAAGATCGAACGGCAGATGAAGCTTTCTTT,CASSQDRTADEAFF
TRBD1,TRBV12-3/TRBV12-4,.,TRBJ1-5,TGTGCCAGCAGTTCAGGGGGAAATCAGCCCCAGCATTTT,CASSSGGNQPQHF
TRBD1,TRBV27,few,TRBJ1-4,TGTGCCAGCAGTTTAAAGGACAGGGCAGGAAAACTGTTTTTT,CASSLKDRAGKLFF
.,TRBV25-1,.,TRBJ1-6,TGTGCCAGCAGTGCAGGGATAGGTAATTCACCCCTCCACTTT,CASSAGIGNSPLHF
.,TRBV4-3,few,TRBJ2-7,TGCGCCAGCAGCCCCCGGACCGAAAGCTACGAGCAGTACTTC,CASSPRTESYEQYF
.,TRBV9,.,TRBJ2-2,TGTGCCAGCAGCGTCGGGACTGCCGGGGAGCTGTTTTTT,CASSVGTAGELFF
TRBD1,TRBV25-1,.,TRBJ1-6,TGTGCCAGCAGTGCGCCCCGGGGACAGGGGTCCACCCTCCACTTT,CASSAPRGQGSTLHF
.,TRBV4-2,few,TRBJ1-2,TGTGCCAGCAGCCAGGAGTCCAGAAAAGGCTACACCTTC,CASSQESRKGYTF
.,TRBV12-3/TRBV12-4,many,TRBJ1-1,TGTGCCAGCAGTGTCCCTCCGGGACGATTGAACACTGAAGCTTTCTTT,CASSVPPGRLNTEAFF
.,TRBV20-1,.,TRBJ1-2,TGCAGTGCTAGTCCTACGGAAGGGGCGCGAGGCTACACCTTC,CSASPTEGARGYTF
.,TRBV6-2/TRBV6-3,.,TRBJ2-5,TGTGCCAGCAGTCGGGCAGCCGGTTTGACCCAGTACTTC,CASSRAAGLTQYF
.,TRBV5-1,.,TRBJ2-6,TGCGCCAGCAGCTCTCGGACAGCCTACTCTGGGGCCAACGTCCTGACTTTC,CASSSRTAYSGANVLTF
.,TRBV12-3/TRBV12-4,.,TRBJ1-6,TGTGCCAGCGGTGTCAGCTTGTATAATTCACCCCTCCACTTT,CASGVSLYNSPLHF
TRBD2,TRBV10-3,.,TRBJ2-7,TGTGCCATCAGACGGGGAGGGATAGGTCCCTACGAGCAGTACTTC,CAIRRGGIGPYEQYF
.,TRBV20-1,few,TRBJ1-1,TGCAGTGTCTTCGAAATGGGGAACACTGAAGCTTTCTTT,CSVFEMGNTEAFF
TRBD1,TRBV7-9,few,TRBJ1-4,TGTGCCAGCAGCATGGACAGGCCTTCCGAAAAACTGTTTTTT,CASSMDRPSEKLFF